Listed below are T cell receptor beta chains from one sample, sequenced in a study of vaccination effects on CD4 cells after COVID-19. Their antigens remain unidentified. Measured with immunoSEQ multiplex PCR; TCRdb has only the in-frame clones, and not every one. The table records 28,000 or so clones, about 73% of them present only once. Here the sequenced sample was CD4+ T cells from PBMCs cultured with HCoV-NL63 spike peptides, taken after COVID-19 vaccination. Every receptor here comes from a human donor who received a COVID-19 vaccine. CDR3s include the opening cysteine and the closing phenylalanine or tryptophan. D genes are given only for firm matches. Rows give clone size only sometimes, using once, few, many, or a class for an expanded clone.

clone_size d_call j_call v_call cdr3_aa cdr3_nt
NA TRBD1 TRBJ1-2 TRBV19 CASSPKTGVIEYGYTF TGTGCCAGTAGTCCGAAGACAGGGGTTATTGAGTATGGCTACACCTTC
few NA TRBJ2-7 TRBV2 CASRRTTAYEQYF TGTGCCAGCAGGCGGACTACCGCCTACGAGCAGTACTTC
NA NA TRBJ2-3 TRBV6-5 CAGTVRDTQYF TGTGCCGGTACAGTGCGAGATACGCAGTATTTT
NA NA TRBJ2-2 TRBV5-4 CASSLDLREAGELFF TGTGCCAGCAGCTTGGATCTAAGAGAGGCCGGGGAGCTGTTTTTT
NA NA TRBJ1-2 TRBV5-1 CASSLGQGYNYGYTF TGCGCCAGCAGCTTGGGCCAGGGATATAACTATGGCTACACCTTC
NA NA TRBJ2-1 TRBV11-3 CASSLGQNNEQFF TGTGCCAGCAGCTTAGGGCAAAACAATGAGCAGTTCTTC
NA NA TRBJ2-1 TRBV6-2/TRBV6-3 CASSILTEFWVRVDSYNEQFF TGTGCCAGCAGCATATTAACGGAGTTTTGGGTACGGGTTGATTCCTACAATGAGCAGTTCTTC
NA NA TRBJ1-5 TRBV2 CASSETGRQPQHF TGTGCCAGCAGTGAGACGGGCCGGCAGCCCCAGCATTTT
NA TRBD2 TRBJ2-5 TRBV5-1 CASSSLGLHLGTQYF TGCGCCAGCAGCTCCCTGGGACTACACCTGGGGACCCAGTACTTC
NA NA TRBJ2-6 TRBV27 CASSIQGFSGANVLTF TGTGCCAGCAGTATACAGGGTTTCTCTGGGGCCAACGTCCTGACTTTC
NA NA TRBJ1-5 TRBV12-2 CASRPQVDSPAYSNQPQHF TGTGCAAGTCGCCCGCAGGTGGACAGCCCAGCTTATAGCAATCAGCCCCAGCATTTT
once TRBD1 TRBJ1-2 TRBV30 CAWSGQTGVDGYTF TGTGCCTGGAGTGGTCAGACAGGGGTTGATGGCTACACCTTC
NA NA TRBJ1-4 TRBV2 CASSGELSNEKLFF TGTGCCAGCAGCGGGGAATTGTCAAATGAAAAACTGTTTTTT
NA TRBD1 TRBJ1-2 TRBV7-8 CASSLYPGGDYGYTF TGTGCCAGCAGCTTATACCCAGGGGGGGACTATGGCTACACCTTC
once NA TRBJ2-7 TRBV5-4 CASSRSYADKEQYF TGTGCCAGCAGCCGGTCCTATGCAGATAAAGAGCAGTACTTC
NA TRBD1 TRBJ2-1 TRBV6-1 CASSEGTGAVDEQFF TGTGCCAGCAGTGAAGGGACAGGGGCGGTTGATGAGCAGTTCTTC
NA TRBD2 TRBJ2-1 TRBV5-1 CASTGGMAGESYNEQFF TGCGCCAGCACGGGGGGTATGGCGGGAGAGTCCTACAATGAGCAGTTCTTC
NA NA TRBJ2-1 TRBV3-1/TRBV3-2 CASSQEWGPYNEQFF TGTGCCAGCAGCCAAGAGTGGGGTCCCTACAATGAGCAGTTCTTC
NA NA TRBJ2-7 TRBV29-1 CSVVGGPGYEQYF TGCAGCGTTGTCGGGGGGCCCGGCTACGAGCAGTACTTC
NA NA TRBJ1-1 TRBV29-1 CSVLDDRPENTEAFF TGCAGCGTTCTGGACGACAGGCCGGAAAACACTGAAGCTTTCTTT
NA NA TRBJ1-6 TRBV21-1 CASSLRTGGSSPLHF TGTGCCAGCAGCTTGAGGACAGGGGGTAGTTCACCCCTCCACTTT
large TRBD1 TRBJ1-3 TRBV4-1 CASRPDRDPRNTIYF TGCGCCAGCAGACCCGACAGGGACCCACGAAACACCATATATTTT